A single sample is the source of the 21 T cell receptor beta chains below, sequenced in a study of T cells in Graves' hyperthyroidism and ophthalmopathy (dated by TCRdb to 2018 to 2020). Library preparation used multiplex PCR. The instrument given in TCRdb is Illumina HiSeq 2000. Amplification of TCR beta CDR3 regions was carried out from RNA transcripts. For the first round of RT-PCR on the TCR CDR3, the HTBI primer set was used together with the Qiagen OneStep RT-PCR kit. TCRdb handled the public reads itself, with Q25 trimming in fastp and clone calling in MiXCR, and kept productive beta chains. Every distinct CDR3 protein forms one entry, paired with its most common genes and DNA. The sample profile shows approximately 210,000 distinct CDR3 sequences; about 15% of them were found once. Roughly 50% of the sample belongs to the ten largest clones. Sequences were obtained from blood. These receptors were taken from a man aged 50-59 years with Graves' hyperthyroidism.

This clonotype was found many times. The CDR3 nucleotides read TGTGCCAGCAGTGAAGGGATGGAGGGCGGCACAGATACGCAGTATTTT. Its protein product is CASSEGMEGGTDTQYF. The rearrangement joins TRBV6-1 to TRBJ2-3; D may be TRBD2 (6 bases). Germline V gives CDR1 MNHNS, CDR2 SASEGT. V was trimmed by 1 base and J by 1 base, leaving 12 bases between them. CDR3 size: 16 residues.

This clonotype occurred many times. V usage is TRBV12-3 or TRBV12-4 and J usage is TRBJ2-1, with D hard to call. This CDR3 is built from 15 residues. V was cut by 6 bases and J by 5 bases, with 17 bases left in between. CDR3 region: CASSPPTAWNNEQFF. The CDR3 bases are TGTGCCAGCAGCCCCCCCACTGCTTGGAACAATGAGCAGTTCTTC.

This clonotype was seen more than once but under ten times. The genes are TRBV30 and TRBJ2-3, with D perhaps TRBD2 (5 bases). The CDR3 covers 12 residues. V dropped 7 bases and J dropped 2 bases, with 10 bases sitting between them. Germline CDR1 GTSNPN, CDR2 SVGIG (reference sequence). CDR3 protein: CAYKGDTDTQYF. The CDR3 DNA is TGTGCCTATAAGGGAGACACAGATACGCAGTATTTT.

V gene TRBV5-8 combines with J gene TRBJ1-1, with D unclear. V lost 0 bases, J lost 5 bases, and 11 bases lay in between. This CDR3 has 14 amino acids. The germline gives CDR1 SGHTS, CDR2 YDEGEE. The CDR3 DNA is TGTGCCAGCAGCTTGGATTCCGGGGTGACTGAAGCTTTCTTT. Translation gives CASSLDSGVTEAFF. The full variable domain, in which reference TRBV5-8 and TRBJ1-1 provide the parts outside the CDR3, is EAGVTQSPTHLIKTRGQQATLRCSPISGHTSVYWYQQALGLGLQFLLWYDEGEERNRGNFPPRFSGRQFPNYSSELNVNALELEDSALYLCASSLDSGVTEAFFGQGTRLTVV.

This clonotype has at least ten counts. The chain is built from TRBV24-1 and TRBJ1-1; D is unclear. CDR3 length: 13 amino acids. Germline assignment: CDR1 KGHDR and CDR2 SFDVKD. V dropped 9 bases and J dropped 3 bases, with 13 bases sitting between them. The CDR3 DNA sequence: TGTGCCACCTCCGGGAACCCGGACACTGAAGCTTTCTTT. It is translated as CATSGNPDTEAFF.

This chain connects TRBV7-8 to TRBJ2-7; a weak D match, TRBD1 (5 bases). V was trimmed by 1 base and J by 2 bases, leaving 15 bases between them. CDR1 is SGHVS, CDR2 FQNEAQ, per germline. The CDR3 contains 16 residues. The CDR3 region has the DNA TGTGCCAGCAGCTTAGTTGGACATAGGGCCCCCTACGAGCAGTACTTC. This translates into CASSLVGHRAPYEQYF.

V and J are TRBV20-1 and TRBJ2-2; D may be TRBD1 (5 bases). Germline values: CDR1 DFQATT, CDR2 SNEGSKA (reference sequence). This CDR3 has 16 residues. Trimming stripped 0 bases from V and 5 bases from J, with 16 bases between. The CDR3 loop is CSARDMGQLGTGELFF. DNA for the CDR3: TGCAGTGCTAGAGATATGGGGCAGCTGGGAACCGGGGAGCTGTTTTTT.

This clonotype was detected many times. This sequence joins TRBV11-2 and TRBJ2-7; TRBD1 is a possible D gene (5 bases). This CDR3 is 17 amino acids long. Between the trimmed V and J ends, which lost 3 bases and 0 bases, there was a span of 18 bases. Germline V gene lookup returns CDR1 SGHAT and CDR2 FQNNGV. CDR3 sequence (DNA): TGTGCCAGCAGCTTCCCCTTGTGGGGCCCTAGCTCCTACGAGCAGTACTTC. Protein product: CASSFPLWGPSSYEQYF.

This clonotype showed up many times. The chain couples TRBV18 to TRBJ1-3; possible D gene TRBD1, 6 bases. The CDR3 sequence is 16 residues long. CDR1 and CDR2 (germline): KGHSH, LQKENI. Trimming stripped 2 bases from V and 4 bases from J, with 15 bases between. The CDR3 loop reads CASSPERAGDGNTIYF. Here the CDR3 DNA reads TGTGCCAGCTCACCAGAGAGGGCAGGGGACGGAAACACCATATATTTT.

A few counts support this clonotype. V gene TRBV27 combines with J gene TRBJ2-1; tentatively, D is TRBD1 (6 bases). Germline CDR1 is MNHEY and CDR2 is SMNVEV (reference sequence). V was shortened by 1 base and J by 3 bases, with 16 bases between the two germline ends. This CDR3 has 17 amino acids. The CDR3 DNA follows: TGTGCCAGCAGTTTATTACCTTTTGGGGGACACTACAATGAGCAGTTCTTC. It encodes CASSLLPFGGHYNEQFF.

This clonotype was counted ten times or more. The chain employs TRBV28 and TRBJ2-7; 8 bases agree with TRBD1. J was trimmed by 5 bases and V by 0 bases; bases with no gene match: 3. There are 14 residues in the CDR3. Germline V gives CDR1 MDHEN, CDR2 SYDVKM. CDR3 coding DNA: TGTGCCAGCAGTTTATGGACAGGGGAGGACGAGCAGTACTTC. Protein sequence: CASSLWTGEDEQYF.

The gene calls are TRBV5-1 and TRBJ2-7; D uncertain. The germline V gene has CDR1 SGHRS and CDR2 YFSETQ. The CDR3 length is 14 residues. V lost 0 bases and J 5 bases, leaving 12 bases between the germline ends. CDR3 sequence reads: CASSLAGATNEQYF. DNA of the CDR3: TGCGCCAGCAGCTTGGCCGGCGCTACTAACGAGCAGTACTTC.

This clonotype was detected ten times or more. V gene TRBV5-1 combines with J gene TRBJ2-3, with D possibly matching TRBD2 (6 bases). V lost 0 bases to trimming and J lost 5 bases, with 13 bases between them. From germline, CDR1 is SGHRS and CDR2 YFSETQ. This CDR3 is 15 amino acids long. CDR3 sequence: CASSLVAEGIDTQYF. CDR3 nucleotide sequence: TGCGCCAGCAGCTTGGTAGCGGAGGGAATAGATACGCAGTATTTT. The whole variable domain, filled in from reference TRBV5-1 and TRBJ2-3, reads KAGVTQTPRYLIKTRGQQVTLSCSPISGHRSVSWYQQTPGQGLQFLFEYFSETQRNKGNFPGRFSGRQFSNSRSEMNVSTLELGDSALYLCASSLVAEGIDTQYFGPGTRLTVL.

There are many counts of this clonotype. The CDR3 coding sequence is TGTGCCAGCAGCCAATTTACGGGAGCCCAGCCCCAGCATTTT. It encodes CASSQFTGAQPQHF. V gene TRBV3-1 combines with J gene TRBJ1-5; D call uncertain. Trimming pared 2 bases from V and 7 bases from J, leaving 12 bases between. This CDR3 spans 14 amino acids. Looked up from germline, CDR1 is LGHDT and CDR2 is YNNKEL (reference sequence).

The chain combines TRBV5-4 with TRBJ2-3; 13 bases match TRBD2. J gave up 5 bases and V 4 bases, and 13 bases lay outside the gene matches. This CDR3 is built from 18 residues. Germline lookup yields CDR1 SGHNT and CDR2 YYREEE (reference sequence). CDR3 loop: CASSTGLAGVFSGDTQYF. In DNA, the CDR3 is TGTGCCAGCAGCACCGGACTAGCGGGAGTTTTTTCAGGAGATACGCAGTATTTT.

The chain links TRBV27 to TRBJ2-5; TRBD2 aligns across 14 bases. V trimming: 6 bases; J trimming: 1 base; junction bases outside the gene matches: 7. Germline-derived CDR1 and CDR2 are MNHEY and SMNVEV (reference sequence). The CDR3 runs to 17 residues. The CDR3 region is CASSRPGLAGAQETQYF. CDR3 DNA: TGTGCCAGCAGCCGCCCGGGACTAGCGGGGGCCCAAGAGACCCAGTACTTC.

The chain links TRBV20-1 to TRBJ2-1; 8 nucleotides match TRBD2. Germline loops: CDR1 DFQATT, CDR2 SNEGSKA (reference sequence). This CDR3 has 16 residues. The trim removed 0 bases at V and 4 bases at J, leaving 8 bases unmatched. CDR3 sequence (DNA): TGCAGTGCTAGAGATCATCAGCGGGAGATTTACAATGAGCAGTTCTTC. Translated, it gives CSARDHQREIYNEQFF.

In this sample, this clonotype turned up many times. The chain uses TRBV28 and TRBJ2-7; 8 bases are a match to TRBD1. Germline V gives CDR1 MDHEN, CDR2 SYDVKM. The CDR3 length is 16 residues. V lost 4 bases, J lost 0 bases, and 8 bases stayed unmatched. CDR3 DNA sequence: TGTGCCAGCAGTTCGGCCGGGACAGGAGTCTCCTACGAGCAGTACTTC. It codes for CASSSAGTGVSYEQYF.

V is TRBV6-2 or TRBV6-3 and J is TRBJ2-1, with 8 bases identical to TRBD2. Germline assignment: CDR1 MNHEY and CDR2 SVGEGT. Trimming cost V 3 bases and J 6 bases; bases outside gene matches: 10. The CDR3 contains 16 residues. The CDR3 DNA is TGTGCCAGCAGTTATGGAGCGGGAGAGTGGGGCAATGAGCAGTTCTTC. Protein sequence: CASSYGAGEWGNEQFF.

The rearrangement links TRBV28 to TRBJ1-5; the match to TRBD1 covers 12 bases. Germline CDR1 and CDR2: MDHEN and SYDVKM. After removal of 8 bases from V and 6 bases from J, the junction contained 8 bases not matched to a gene. This CDR3 has 15 residues. The CDR3 DNA sequence: TGTGCCAGCGAGACGGGACAGGGGGCAGGTCAGCCCCAGCATTTT. This gives the protein CASETGQGAGQPQHF.

This clonotype was observed at least ten times. The V and J genes are TRBV6-1 and TRBJ1-5, with D unresolved. Trimming cost V 6 bases and J 6 bases, with 18 bases left between them. The germline V gene encodes CDR1 MNHNS and CDR2 SASEGT. There are 15 residues in the CDR3. The CDR3: CASSSIGGISQPQHF. CDR3 coding DNA: TGTGCCAGCAGCTCGATTGGAGGGATTAGTCAGCCCCAGCATTTT.